The present T cell receptor beta chain was sequenced within a study of CD8+ T cells in alopecia areata. Study-wide results and caveats: Sequencing of scalp samples also captures resident alphabeta T cells of normal skin.

RNA, once extracted, was reverse transcribed into cDNA for use as the sequencing template. Here immunoSEQ multiplex PCR was the method, and the copy in TCRdb shows in-frame clones only, minus some. Among 140,000 or so clones listed, around two thirds were seen once. Looked up from germline, CDR1 is SGHNT and CDR2 is YYREEE (reference sequence). There are 18 residues in the CDR3. Deletions cut 4 bases from V and 2 bases from J, with 24 bases between. A note on this clone: Its target is unknown.

This clonotype originated in a human donor in good health. The chain employs TRBV5-4 and TRBJ1-2; unclear D gene. Sequencing was performed on CD8+ T cells sorted from blood. CDR3 DNA sequence: TGTGCCAGCAGCCAACTCGGGCCCGGAACCTTATTCAACTATGGCTACACCTTC. Residues: CASSQLGPGTLFNYGYTF.